Given below is one T cell receptor (beta chain) in context. This specimen comes from a study of blood T cell repertoires in COVID-19. Sequenced by immunoSEQ multiplex PCR; TCRdb stores in-frame clones only, minus some. Here the sample spans 80,000 to 95,000 clones, 86% being singletons. CDR1 is SGHDN and CDR2 is FVKESK in the germline V gene. The CDR3 extends over 14 amino acids. V gave up 3 bases and J gave up 0 bases, with 8 bases separating them. This sequence joins TRBV14 and TRBJ2-5; D perhaps matches TRBD1 (5 bases). The TCR was taken from a man aged 50 or older with active or convalescent COVID-19. Specimen: peripheral blood. CDR3 sequence reads: CASSHRQNQETQYF. CDR3 bases: TGTGCCAGCAGCCACCGACAGAACCAAGAGACCCAGTACTTC.